The 18 T cell receptor beta chains listed next were all sequenced from one sample in a study of cytomegalovirus exposure and HLA in healthy donors (dated by TCRdb to about 2017). Library preparation employed the immunoSEQ multiplex PCR assay. For the multiplex PCR, a mixture combining 60 forward primers for TCR Vbeta segments and 13 reverse primers for TCR Jbeta segments was used. TCRdb took this table from immuneACCESS and kept in-frame rearrangements with V and J called. Such tables lack part of the clones; where checked against another copy, unresolved V genes explain under half of the gap, and the rest is unexplained. This sample is represented by about 210,000 clones; 60% to 80% of them were singletons. Of the sample, approximately 2% falls within the top ten clones. Sequencing was carried out using PBMCs. The receptor source for this set is a male donor in good health and CMV-seronegative.

The genes are TRBV5-8 and TRBJ2-7; possibly TRBD1 for D (6 bases). Looked up from germline, CDR1 is SGHTS and CDR2 is YDEGEE. The V end was cut by 0 bases, the J end by 0 bases, with 10 bases between. This CDR3 is 15 amino acids long. The CDR3 reads CASSLGQDPSYEQYF. CDR3 sequence (DNA): TGTGCCAGCAGCTTGGGACAGGACCCCTCCTACGAGCAGTACTTC.

The CDR3, as DNA: TGTGCCAGCAGTTCCAGGGGGAGCTTTGAGACCCAGTACTTC. Amino acid sequence: CASSSRGSFETQYF. The genes are TRBV27 and TRBJ2-5, with TRBD1 matching 7 bases. Looked up from germline, CDR1 is MNHEY and CDR2 is SMNVEV (reference sequence). The CDR3 length is 14 residues. Germline trimming cut 4 bases from V and 5 bases from J; bases unmatched to any gene: 7.

The chain employs TRBV19 and TRBJ1-5, with 9 bases aligning to TRBD1. The ends lost 1 base at V and 4 bases at J; junction bases unmatched: 8. CDR1 is LNHDA and CDR2 is SQIVND in the germline V gene (reference sequence). The CDR3 loop spans 17 amino acids. The CDR3 DNA is TGTGCCAGTAGTATAGCCTCTCCCGGGACAGGGAATCAGCCCCAGCATTTT. As protein: CASSIASPGTGNQPQHF.

The chain is built from TRBV5-1 and TRBJ2-7; D may be TRBD2 (5 bases). V was shortened by 0 bases and J by 0 bases, with 10 bases between the two germline ends. The CDR3 totals 15 residues. Germline CDR1 and CDR2: SGHRS and YFSETQ. The CDR3 region is CASSLGQRSSYEQYF. In DNA form, the CDR3 reads TGCGCCAGCAGCTTGGGGCAGCGGAGCTCCTACGAGCAGTACTTC.

The chain links TRBV27 to TRBJ2-7, with 12 bases fitting TRBD2. Germline V CDR1 and CDR2: MNHEY, SMNVEV (reference sequence). The CDR3 has 15 residues. With 6 bases clipped from V and 1 base from J, the junction kept 4 bases outside the gene matches. CDR3 bases: TGTGCCAGCAGCTCAGGGACTAGCGGGTCCTACGAGCAGTACTTC. This translates into CASSSGTSGSYEQYF.

This clone was observed once. This rearrangement joins TRBV5-1 to TRBJ2-7; the D gene is possibly TRBD2 (7 bases). Trimming left V 0 bases short and J 2 bases short, with 12 bases between. The CDR3 extends over 15 amino acids. Germline V gene lookup returns CDR1 SGHRS and CDR2 YFSETQ. The CDR3 DNA is TGCGCCAGCAGCTTGGTTGGGGGGGCGCCCTACGAGCAGTACTTC. Encoded protein: CASSLVGGAPYEQYF.

There are a few counts of this clone. The chain carries TRBV29-1 and TRBJ2-7; D unclear. Germline V gene sequence: CDR1 SQVTM, CDR2 ANQGSEA. Trimming shortened V by 6 bases and J by 0 bases, and 6 bases separated the two germline ends. The length of the CDR3 is 11 residues. In DNA form, the CDR3 reads TGCAGCGTGGCAGACTCCTACGAGCAGTACTTC. The encoded protein is CSVADSYEQYF.

This chain uses TRBV5-4 with TRBJ2-7, with 14 bases fitting TRBD2. This CDR3 contains 15 residues. Germline values: CDR1 SGHNT, CDR2 YYREEE (reference sequence). V lost 2 bases and J lost 5; bases outside the gene matches: 3. Here the CDR3 DNA reads TGTGCCAGCAGCTTAGGGACTAGCGGGAGTAACGAGCAGTACTTC. Protein product: CASSLGTSGSNEQYF.

This chain's CDR3 is CASSLALAGLYNEQFF. In DNA, the CDR3 is TGTGCCAGCAGCTTAGCGCTAGCGGGGCTTTACAATGAGCAGTTCTTC. The chain recombines TRBV7-9 with TRBJ2-1, with 9 bases lining up with TRBD2. J was trimmed by 4 bases and V by 0 bases; bases with no gene match: 4. Germline CDR1 is SEHNR and CDR2 is FQNEAQ (reference sequence). The CDR3 spans 16 residues.

This rearrangement joins TRBV27 to TRBJ1-1, with D unresolved. V lost 2 bases and J 1 base, leaving 5 bases between the germline ends. This CDR3 spans 13 amino acids. Germline CDR1 reads MNHEY; CDR2 reads SMNVEV (reference sequence). The CDR3 DNA sequence: TGTGCCAGCAGTTTAGCGAGGAACACTGAAGCTTTCTTT. It codes for CASSLARNTEAFF.

The chain carries TRBV6-1 and TRBJ2-5, with 7 bases identical to TRBD1. The J call may be in error: the DNA end matches TRBJ2-7 better. Germline V gene lookup returns CDR1 MNHNS and CDR2 SASEGT. The length of the CDR3 is 17 residues. The CDR3 nucleotides read TGTGCCAGCAGTGAATACGGGCTTCGACAGGGTTCCTACGAGCAGTACTTC. Translation gives CASSEYGLRQGSYEQYF.

This clone showed up just a few times. The genes are TRBV28 and TRBJ1-6; TRBD1 matches at 8 bases. This CDR3 is built from 14 residues. With V trimmed by 3 bases and J by 6 bases, 1 base remained unmatched. Germline assignment: CDR1 MDHEN and CDR2 SYDVKM. This CDR3 reads CASSLTGVNSPLHF. CDR3 nucleotides: TGTGCCAGCAGTTTGACAGGGGTTAATTCACCCCTCCACTTT.

CDR3 protein: CASSLDWDRGEKLFF. For the CDR3, the DNA is TGTGCCAGCAGCTTGGACTGGGACAGGGGGGAAAAACTGTTTTTT. V usage is TRBV5-4 and J usage is TRBJ1-4; TRBD1 agrees at 11 bases. Trimming cost V 0 bases and J 8 bases; bases outside gene matches: 3. Per the germline V gene, CDR1 is SGHNT and CDR2 is YYREEE (reference sequence). This CDR3 region has 15 residues.

The chain is built from TRBV4-2 and TRBJ1-2, with D perhaps TRBD1 (6 bases). Deletions cut 2 bases from V and 5 bases from J, with 6 bases between. The CDR3 extends over 12 amino acids. Germline V CDR1 and CDR2: LGHNA, YNFKEQ. CDR3 bases: TGTGCCAGCAGCCAAACAGGGTATGGCTACACCTTC. The encoded protein is CASSQTGYGYTF.

This clone has at least ten counts. The chain couples TRBV6-4 to TRBJ2-1; TRBD2 matches at 12 bases. V shed 6 bases and J 8 bases; nucleotides not matched to a gene: 8. In germline, CDR1 is MRHNA, CDR2 SNTAGT. This CDR3 has 15 amino acids. CDR3 DNA sequence: TGTGCCAGCAGCCGGACTAGCGGGGAGAACGATGAGCAGTTCTTC. It codes for CASSRTSGENDEQFF.

V and J are TRBV4-3 and TRBJ1-4, with D hard to call. Between the trimmed V and J ends, which lost 0 bases and 0 bases, there was a span of 14 bases. Germline V gene data show CDR1 as LGHNA and CDR2 as YSLEER. This CDR3 has 18 amino acids. The CDR3 DNA reads TGCGCCAGCAGCCAAGATAGTTATCAGGCTGCAACTAATGAAAAACTGTTTTTT. Translating it yields CASSQDSYQAATNEKLFF.

CDR3 amino acids: CASTGQEPEKLFF. The DNA for the CDR3 is TGTGCCAGCACTGGACAGGAGCCTGAAAAACTGTTTTTT. The chain recombines TRBV2 with TRBJ1-4, with 7 bases fitting TRBD1. This CDR3 has 13 amino acids. Germline loops: CDR1 SNHLY, CDR2 FYNNEI. V lost 7 bases, J lost 7 bases, and 6 bases stayed unmatched.

V gene TRBV6-5 combines with J gene TRBJ1-3; weak D call: TRBD1 (5 bases). CDR3 length equals 14 residues. V was shortened by 7 bases and J by 8 bases, with 18 bases between the two germline ends. Germline CDR1 is MNHEY and CDR2 is SVGAGI. CDR3 DNA: TGTGCCAGCACCCAAGTGCCAGGGCGGCACACCATATATTTT. The encoded protein is CASTQVPGRHTIYF.